The clone carrying this TCR beta chain has a count of ten or more. The sample originates from a study of T cells in Graves' hyperthyroidism and ophthalmopathy. Trimming removed 8 bases at V and 10 bases at J, with 18 bases between. This CDR3 spans 14 amino acids. Looked up from germline, CDR1 is SNHLY and CDR2 is FYNNEI. RNA transcripts gave rise to amplified TCR beta CDR3 regions. During a first-round RT-PCR of the TCR CDR3, the HTBI primer set was used. TCRdb analysed the multiplex PCR reads with MiXCR anew, one entry per CDR3 protein. The sample contains about 520,000 distinct CDR3 sequences, around 20% of which appear only once. Patients between 18 and 65 years old had hyperthyroidism, newly diagnosed and lasting under 2 months.

Sequencing input: blood. The rearrangement links TRBV2 to TRBJ1-6, with D uncertain. The receptor was derived from a man between 18 and 29 years old with Graves' hyperthyroidism. The CDR3 nucleotides read TGTGCCAGCGCTGTTGTAGGGAGCAAGTCACCCCTCCACTTT. This translates into CASAVVGSKSPLHF.